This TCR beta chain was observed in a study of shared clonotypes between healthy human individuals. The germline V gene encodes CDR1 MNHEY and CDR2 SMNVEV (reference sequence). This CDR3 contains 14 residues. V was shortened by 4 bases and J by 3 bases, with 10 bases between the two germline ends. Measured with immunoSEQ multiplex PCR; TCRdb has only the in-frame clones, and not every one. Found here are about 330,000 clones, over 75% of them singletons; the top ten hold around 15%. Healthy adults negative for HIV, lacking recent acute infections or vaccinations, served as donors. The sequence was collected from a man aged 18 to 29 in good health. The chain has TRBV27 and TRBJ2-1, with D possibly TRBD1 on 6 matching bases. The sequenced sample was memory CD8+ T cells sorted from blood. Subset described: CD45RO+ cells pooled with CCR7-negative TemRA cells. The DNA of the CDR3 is TGTGCCAGCAGTTCTAGGACAGACTACAATGAGCAGTTCTTC. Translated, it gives CASSSRTDYNEQFF.